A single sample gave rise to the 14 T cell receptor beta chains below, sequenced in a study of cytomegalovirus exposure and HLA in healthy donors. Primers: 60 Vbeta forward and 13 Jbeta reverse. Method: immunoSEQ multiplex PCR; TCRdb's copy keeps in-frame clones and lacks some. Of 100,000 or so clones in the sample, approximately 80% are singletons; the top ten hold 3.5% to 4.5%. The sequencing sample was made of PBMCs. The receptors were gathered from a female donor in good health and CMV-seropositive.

The CDR3: CASSVAPGLAYEQYF. CDR3 DNA: TGTGCCAGCAGCGTCGCCCCGGGACTAGCCTACGAGCAGTACTTC. The chain has TRBV9 and TRBJ2-7, with 8 bases lining up with TRBD2. The CDR3 consists of 15 residues. Germline V CDR1 and CDR2: SGDLS, YYNGEE. Germline trimming cut 2 bases from V and 2 bases from J; bases unmatched to any gene: 6.

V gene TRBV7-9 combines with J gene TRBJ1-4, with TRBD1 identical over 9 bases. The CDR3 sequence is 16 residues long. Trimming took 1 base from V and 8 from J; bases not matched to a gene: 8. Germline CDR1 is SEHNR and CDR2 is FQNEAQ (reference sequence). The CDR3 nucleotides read TGTGCCAGCAGCTTAGTGGGGGACAGGGTTCGAGAAAAACTGTTTTTT. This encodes CASSLVGDRVREKLFF.

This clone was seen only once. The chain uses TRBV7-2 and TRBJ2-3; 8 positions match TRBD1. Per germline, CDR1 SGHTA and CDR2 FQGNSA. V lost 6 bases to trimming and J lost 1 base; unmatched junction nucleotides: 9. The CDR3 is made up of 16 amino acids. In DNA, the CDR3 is TGTGCCAGCAGGGTCCCACAGGGGGAGCGCACAGATACGCAGTATTTT. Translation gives CASRVPQGERTDTQYF.

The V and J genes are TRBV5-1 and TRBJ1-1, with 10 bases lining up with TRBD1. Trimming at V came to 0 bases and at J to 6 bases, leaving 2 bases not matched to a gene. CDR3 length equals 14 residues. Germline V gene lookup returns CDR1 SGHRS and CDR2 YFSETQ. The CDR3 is CASSLEGQGAEAFF. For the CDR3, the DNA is TGCGCCAGCAGCTTGGAAGGACAGGGGGCTGAAGCTTTCTTT.

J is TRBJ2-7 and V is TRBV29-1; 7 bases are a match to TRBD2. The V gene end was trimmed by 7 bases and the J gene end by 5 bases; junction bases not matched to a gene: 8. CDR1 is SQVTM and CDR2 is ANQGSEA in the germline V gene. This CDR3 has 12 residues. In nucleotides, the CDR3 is TGCAGCGCCTCTAGCGGAGTCCACGAGCAGTACTTC. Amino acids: CSASSGVHEQYF.

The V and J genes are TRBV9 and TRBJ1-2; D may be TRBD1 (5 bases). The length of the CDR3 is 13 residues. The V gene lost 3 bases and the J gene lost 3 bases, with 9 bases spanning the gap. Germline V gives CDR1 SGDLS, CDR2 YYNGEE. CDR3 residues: CASSETGDYGYTF. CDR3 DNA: TGTGCCAGCAGCGAAACAGGCGACTATGGCTACACCTTC.

CDR3 in DNA: TGTGCCAGCAGCTTAGCGCAGGTTAATTCACCCCTCCACTTT. This sequence encodes CASSLAQVNSPLHF. The chain joins TRBV7-8 to TRBJ1-6; the D is unclear. The CDR3 runs 14 residues. The germline CDR1 and CDR2 sequences are SGHVS and FQNEAQ. V shed 0 bases and J shed 6 bases, with 6 bases lying between them.

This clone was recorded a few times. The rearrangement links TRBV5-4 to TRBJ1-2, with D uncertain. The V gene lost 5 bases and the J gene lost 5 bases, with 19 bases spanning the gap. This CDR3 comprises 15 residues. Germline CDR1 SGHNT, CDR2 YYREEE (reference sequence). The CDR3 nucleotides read TGTGCCAGCAGGACTACGGCCGAAGACATATATGGCTACACCTTC. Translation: CASRTTAEDIYGYTF.

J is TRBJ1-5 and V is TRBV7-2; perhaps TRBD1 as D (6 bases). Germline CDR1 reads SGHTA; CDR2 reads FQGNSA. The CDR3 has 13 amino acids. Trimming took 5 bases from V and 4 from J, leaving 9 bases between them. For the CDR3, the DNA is TGTGCCAGCAGCGGAGACAGGAATCAGCCCCAGCATTTT. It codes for CASSGDRNQPQHF.

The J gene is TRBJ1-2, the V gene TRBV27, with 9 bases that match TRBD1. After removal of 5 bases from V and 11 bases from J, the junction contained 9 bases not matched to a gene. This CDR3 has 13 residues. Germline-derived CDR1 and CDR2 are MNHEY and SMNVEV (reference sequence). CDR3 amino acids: CASSPHGQGKYTF. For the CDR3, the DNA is TGTGCCAGCAGTCCACACGGACAGGGGAAGTACACCTTC.

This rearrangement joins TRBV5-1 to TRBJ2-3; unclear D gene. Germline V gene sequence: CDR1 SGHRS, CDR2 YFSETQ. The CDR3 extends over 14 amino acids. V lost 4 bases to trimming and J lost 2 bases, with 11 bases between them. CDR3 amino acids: CASSHRSHTDTQYF. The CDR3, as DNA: TGCGCCAGCAGCCACCGGTCCCACACAGATACGCAGTATTTT.

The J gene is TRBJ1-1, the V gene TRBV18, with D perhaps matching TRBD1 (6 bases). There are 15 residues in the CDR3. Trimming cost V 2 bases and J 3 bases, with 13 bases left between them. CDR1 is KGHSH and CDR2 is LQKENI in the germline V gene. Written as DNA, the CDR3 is TGTGCCAGCTCACCAGCGAACAGGGCCGACACTGAAGCTTTCTTT. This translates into CASSPANRADTEAFF.

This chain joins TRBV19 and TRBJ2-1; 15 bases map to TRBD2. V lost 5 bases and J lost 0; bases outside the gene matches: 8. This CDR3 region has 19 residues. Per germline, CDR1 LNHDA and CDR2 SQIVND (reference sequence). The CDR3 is CASSPGTSGGSSSYNEQFF. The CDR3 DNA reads TGTGCCAGTAGTCCCGGGACTAGCGGGGGGTCCTCCTCCTACAATGAGCAGTTCTTC.

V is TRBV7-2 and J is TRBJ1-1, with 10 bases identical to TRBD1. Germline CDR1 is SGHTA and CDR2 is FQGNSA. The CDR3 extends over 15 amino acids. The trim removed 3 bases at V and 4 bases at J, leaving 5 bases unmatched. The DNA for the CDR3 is TGTGCCAGCAGCTTTACCCGGACAGGGGGCACTGAAGCTTTCTTT. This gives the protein CASSFTRTGGTEAFF.